This TCR beta chain emerged from a study of cytomegalovirus exposure and HLA in healthy donors. PCR employed 60 Vbeta and 13 Jbeta primers. Measured with immunoSEQ multiplex PCR; TCRdb has only the in-frame clones, and not every one. The table includes 130,000 or so clones, 78% detected once. The ends lost 7 bases at V and 2 bases at J; junction bases unmatched: 7. The CDR3 loop spans 13 amino acids. CDR1 is SQVTM and CDR2 is ANQGSEA in the germline V gene. The chain has TRBV29-1 and TRBJ2-5; 7 nucleotides line up with TRBD2. The TCR comes from a woman aged 18-29 years in good health and CMV-seronegative. Material for sequencing was PBMCs. CDR3 in DNA: TGCAGCGCCAAGCGGGGCCTTCAAGAGACCCAGTACTTC. Its translation is CSAKRGLQETQYF.